This T cell receptor beta chain was retrieved from a study of radiation and T cells in renal cell carcinoma. Notes on the study in general: Tumor samples were small regions of around 0.91 g. Irradiated tumors held more dominant CDR3 motifs than control tumors. From baseline, blood top tumor clonotypes peaked at 2 weeks post-radiation.

A word on this clone: The antigen remains undetermined.

The V segment lost 5 bases and the J segment 7 bases; nucleotides outside the gene matches: 13. Germline lookup yields CDR1 SNHLY and CDR2 FYNNEI. This CDR3 is 17 amino acids long. The sample's treatment: 15 Gy SBRT to primary tumor, nephrectomy 4 weeks later. Nephrectomy followed 15 Gy stereotactic body radiation by 4 weeks. Profiled with immunoSEQ multiplex PCR; TCRdb holds only in-frame clones, not every one. The sample lists 20,000 or so clones; 55% were seen once. J is TRBJ2-2 and V is TRBV2, with 10 bases fitting TRBD1. The TCR comes from a man in his fifties with renal cell carcinoma. The specimen comprised tumor tissue, sampled from a patient whose treatment included radiotherapy and nephrectomy. The CDR3 region has the DNA TGTGCCAGCAGTAAAAACCCGGGGACAGGGGAGGTCGGGGAGCTGTTTTTT. Its translation: CASSKNPGTGEVGELFF.